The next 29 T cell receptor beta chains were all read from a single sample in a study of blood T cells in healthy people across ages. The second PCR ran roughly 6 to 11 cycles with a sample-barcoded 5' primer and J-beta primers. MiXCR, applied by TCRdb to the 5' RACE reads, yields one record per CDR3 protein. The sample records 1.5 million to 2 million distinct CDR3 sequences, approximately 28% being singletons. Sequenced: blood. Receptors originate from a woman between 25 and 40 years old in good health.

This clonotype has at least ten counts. This CDR3 reads CASSCAGTGCHEQYF. The CDR3 nucleotides are TGTGCCAGCAGCTGCGCCGGGACAGGGTGTCACGAGCAGTACTTC. This chain connects TRBV25-1 to TRBJ2-7; TRBD1 matches at 9 bases. The CDR3 is 15 amino acids. Germline CDR1 and CDR2: MGHDK and SYGVNS. Trimming cost V 6 bases and J 5 bases; bases outside gene matches: 11.

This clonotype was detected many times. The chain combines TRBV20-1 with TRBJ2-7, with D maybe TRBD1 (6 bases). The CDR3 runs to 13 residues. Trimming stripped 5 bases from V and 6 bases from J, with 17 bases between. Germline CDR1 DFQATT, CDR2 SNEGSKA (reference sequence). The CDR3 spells CSAPGAINTEQYF. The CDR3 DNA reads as TGCAGTGCTCCAGGGGCCATAAATACCGAGCAGTACTTC.

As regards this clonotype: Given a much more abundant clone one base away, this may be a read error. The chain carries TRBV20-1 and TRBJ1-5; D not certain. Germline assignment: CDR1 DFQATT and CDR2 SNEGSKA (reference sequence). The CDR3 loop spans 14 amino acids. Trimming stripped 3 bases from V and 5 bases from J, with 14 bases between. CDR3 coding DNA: TGCAGTGCTAGGGCCGGCAGTTCGTATCAGCCCCAGCATTTT. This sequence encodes CSARAGSSYQPQHF.

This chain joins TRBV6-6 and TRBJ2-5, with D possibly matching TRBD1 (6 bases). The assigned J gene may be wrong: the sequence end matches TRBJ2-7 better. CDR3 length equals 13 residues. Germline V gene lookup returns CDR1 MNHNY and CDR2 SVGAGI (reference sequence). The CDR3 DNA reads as TGTGCCAGCAGTGACCCGGGACACTTCGAGCAGTACTTC. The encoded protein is CASSDPGHFEQYF.

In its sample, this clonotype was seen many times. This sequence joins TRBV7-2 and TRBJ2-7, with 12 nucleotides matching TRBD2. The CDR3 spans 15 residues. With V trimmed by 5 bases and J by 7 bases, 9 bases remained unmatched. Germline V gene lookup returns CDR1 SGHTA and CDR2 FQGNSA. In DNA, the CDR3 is TGTGCCAGCAGCCCCCCTAGCGGGGGGGCCCGGGAGCAGTACTTC. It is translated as CASSPPSGGAREQYF.

CDR3 coding DNA: TGCGCCAGCAGCACGTCGGGACAGGGTAATTCACCCCTCCACTTT. Translation: CASSTSGQGNSPLHF. The chain combines TRBV5-1 with TRBJ1-6; TRBD1 aligns across 9 bases. CDR1 is SGHRS and CDR2 is YFSETQ in the germline V gene. The CDR3 covers 15 residues. V trimming: 4 bases; J trimming: 6 bases; junction bases outside the gene matches: 5.

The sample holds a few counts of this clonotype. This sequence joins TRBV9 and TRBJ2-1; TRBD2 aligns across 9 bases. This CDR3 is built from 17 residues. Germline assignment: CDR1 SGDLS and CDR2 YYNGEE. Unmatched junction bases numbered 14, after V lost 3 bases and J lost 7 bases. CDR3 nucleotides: TGTGCCAGCAGCGGCCGGACTAGCGCCACTTCGGAGAATGAGCAGTTCTTC. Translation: CASSGRTSATSENEQFF.

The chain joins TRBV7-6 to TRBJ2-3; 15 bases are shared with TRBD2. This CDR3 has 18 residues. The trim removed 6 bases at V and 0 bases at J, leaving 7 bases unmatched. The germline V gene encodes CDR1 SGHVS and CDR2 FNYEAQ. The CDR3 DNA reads TGTGCCAGCAGTTTGGGGACTAGCGGGGGGTTAAGCACAGATACGCAGTATTTT. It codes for CASSLGTSGGLSTDTQYF.

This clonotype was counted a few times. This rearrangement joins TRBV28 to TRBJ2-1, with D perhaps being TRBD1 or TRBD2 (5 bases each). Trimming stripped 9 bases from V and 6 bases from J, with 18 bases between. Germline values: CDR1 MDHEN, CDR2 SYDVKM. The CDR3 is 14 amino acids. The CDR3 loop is CASGKGVLGNEQFF. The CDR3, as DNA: TGTGCCAGTGGGAAAGGGGTACTAGGCAATGAGCAGTTCTTC.

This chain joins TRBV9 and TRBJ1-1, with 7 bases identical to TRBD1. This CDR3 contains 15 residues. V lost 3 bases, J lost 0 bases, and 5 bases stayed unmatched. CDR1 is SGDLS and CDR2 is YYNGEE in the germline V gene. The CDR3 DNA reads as TGTGCCAGCAGCGGCAAGACAGGGATGAACACTGAAGCTTTCTTT. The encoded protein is CASSGKTGMNTEAFF.

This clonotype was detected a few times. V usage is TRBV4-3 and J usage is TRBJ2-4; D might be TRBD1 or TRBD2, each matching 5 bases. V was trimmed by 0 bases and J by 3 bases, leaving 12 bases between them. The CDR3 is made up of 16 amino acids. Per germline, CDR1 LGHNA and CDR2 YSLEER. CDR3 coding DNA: TGCGCCAGCAGCCAAGATTTAGTGGGGGTCAAAAACATTCAGTACTTC. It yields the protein CASSQDLVGVKNIQYF.

The CDR3, as DNA: TGCAGTGCTAGAGATCTGGAGGGCCTCAGCTCTGGAAACACCATATATTTT. Protein product: CSARDLEGLSSGNTIYF. The chain uses TRBV20-1 and TRBJ1-3; D uncertain. The CDR3 has 17 amino acids. The V gene lost 0 bases and the J gene lost 0 bases, with 15 bases spanning the gap. Germline V gene sequence: CDR1 DFQATT, CDR2 SNEGSKA (reference sequence).

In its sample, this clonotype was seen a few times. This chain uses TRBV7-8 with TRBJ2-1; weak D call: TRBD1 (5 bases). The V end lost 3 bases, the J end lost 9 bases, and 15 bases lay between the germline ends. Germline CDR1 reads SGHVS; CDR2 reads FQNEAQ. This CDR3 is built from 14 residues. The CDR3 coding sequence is TGTGCCAGCAGCTTTCTAGGAGATAGGGGTGAGCAGTTCTTC. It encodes CASSFLGDRGEQFF. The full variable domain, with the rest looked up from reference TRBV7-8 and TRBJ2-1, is GAGVSQSPRYKVAKRGQDVALRCDPISGHVSLFWYQQALGQGPEFLTYFQNEAQLDKSGLPSDRFFAERPEGSVSTLKIQRTQQEDSAVYLCASSFLGDRGEQFFGPGTRLTVL.

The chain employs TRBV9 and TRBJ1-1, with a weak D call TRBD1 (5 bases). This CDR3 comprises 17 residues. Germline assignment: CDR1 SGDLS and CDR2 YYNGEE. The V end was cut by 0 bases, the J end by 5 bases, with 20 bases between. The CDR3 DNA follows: TGTGCCAGCAGCGTAGAGGCGACGGGGCCGTGGGGGACTGAAGCTTTCTTT. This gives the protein CASSVEATGPWGTEAFF.

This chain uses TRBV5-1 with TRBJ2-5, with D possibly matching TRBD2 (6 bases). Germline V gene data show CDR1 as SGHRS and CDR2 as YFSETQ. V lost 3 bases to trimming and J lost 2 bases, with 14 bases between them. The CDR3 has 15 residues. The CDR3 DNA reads TGCGCCAGCAGCTCGCCGGGAGAGATACAAGAGACCCAGTACTTC. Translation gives CASSSPGEIQETQYF.

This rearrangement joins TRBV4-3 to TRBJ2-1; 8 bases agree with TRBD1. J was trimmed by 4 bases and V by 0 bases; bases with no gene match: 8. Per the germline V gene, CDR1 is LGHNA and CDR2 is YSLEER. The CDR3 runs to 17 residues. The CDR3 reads CASSQDNQGALYNEQFF. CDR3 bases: TGCGCCAGCAGCCAAGATAACCAGGGGGCGCTTTACAATGAGCAGTTCTTC.

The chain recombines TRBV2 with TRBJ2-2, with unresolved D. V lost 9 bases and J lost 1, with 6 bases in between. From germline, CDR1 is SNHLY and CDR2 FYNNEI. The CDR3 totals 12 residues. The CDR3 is CASLENTGELFF. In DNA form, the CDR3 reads TGTGCCAGTCTCGAGAACACCGGGGAGCTGTTTTTT.

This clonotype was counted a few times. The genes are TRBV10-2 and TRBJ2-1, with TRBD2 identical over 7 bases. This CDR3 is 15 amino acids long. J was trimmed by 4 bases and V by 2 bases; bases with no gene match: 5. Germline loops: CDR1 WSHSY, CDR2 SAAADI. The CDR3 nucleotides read TGCGCCAGCAGTGAGGCGGGAGTATCTTACAATGAGCAGTTCTTC. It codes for CASSEAGVSYNEQFF.

CDR3 sequence (DNA): TGCAGTGCTAGAGGGCCAGGGTGGACAGATACGCAGTATTTT. Translated, it gives CSARGPGWTDTQYF. The chain employs TRBV20-1 and TRBJ2-3, with TRBD1 as a possible D gene (5 bases). V was clipped by 1 base and J by 3 bases, with 11 bases between them. CDR1 is DFQATT and CDR2 is SNEGSKA in the germline V gene (reference sequence). This CDR3 contains 14 residues.

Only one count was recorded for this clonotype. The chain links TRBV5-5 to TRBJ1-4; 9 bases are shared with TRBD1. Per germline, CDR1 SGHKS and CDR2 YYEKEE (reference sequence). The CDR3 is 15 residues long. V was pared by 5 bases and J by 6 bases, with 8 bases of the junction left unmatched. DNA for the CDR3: TGTGCCAGCAGTCATCGGGACAGGGTTGATGAAAAACTGTTTTTT. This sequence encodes CASSHRDRVDEKLFF.

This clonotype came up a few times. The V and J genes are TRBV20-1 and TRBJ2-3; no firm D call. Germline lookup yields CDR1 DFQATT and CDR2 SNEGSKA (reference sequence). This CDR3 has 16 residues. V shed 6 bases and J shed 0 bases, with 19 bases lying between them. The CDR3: CSASGGGISSTDTQYF. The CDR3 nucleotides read TGCAGTGCCTCAGGCGGTGGCATAAGCAGCACAGATACGCAGTATTTT.

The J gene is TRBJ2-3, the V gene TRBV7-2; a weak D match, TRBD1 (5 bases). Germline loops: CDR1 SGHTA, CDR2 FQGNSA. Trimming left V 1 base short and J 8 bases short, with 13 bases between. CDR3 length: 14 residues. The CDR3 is CASSLGGGAGTQYF. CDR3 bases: TGTGCCAGCAGCTTAGGGGGCGGTGCTGGTACGCAGTATTTT. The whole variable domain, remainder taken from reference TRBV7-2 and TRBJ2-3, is GAGVSQSPSNKVTEKGKDVELRCDPISGHTALYWYRQSLGQGLEFLIYFQGNSAPDKSGLPSDRFSAERTGGSVSTLTIQRTQQEDSAVYLCASSLGGGAGTQYFGPGTRLTVL.

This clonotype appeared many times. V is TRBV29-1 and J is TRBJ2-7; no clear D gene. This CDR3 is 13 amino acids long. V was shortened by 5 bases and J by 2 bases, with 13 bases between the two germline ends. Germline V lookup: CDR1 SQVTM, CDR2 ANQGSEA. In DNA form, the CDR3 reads TGCAGCGTTTTGAGGACCGGCGCCTACGAGCAGTACTTC. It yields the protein CSVLRTGAYEQYF.

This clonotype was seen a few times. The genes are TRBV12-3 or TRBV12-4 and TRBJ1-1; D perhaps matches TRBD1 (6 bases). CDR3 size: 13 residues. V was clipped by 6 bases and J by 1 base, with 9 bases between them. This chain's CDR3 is CASRAGQNTEAFF. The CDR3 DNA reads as TGTGCCAGCAGGGCGGGACAGAACACTGAAGCTTTCTTT.

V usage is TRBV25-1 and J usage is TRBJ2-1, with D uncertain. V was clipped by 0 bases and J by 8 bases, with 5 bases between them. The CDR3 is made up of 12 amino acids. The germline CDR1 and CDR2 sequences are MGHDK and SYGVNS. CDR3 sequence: CASSEYIDEQFF. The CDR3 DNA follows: TGTGCCAGCAGTGAATATATTGATGAGCAGTTCTTC.

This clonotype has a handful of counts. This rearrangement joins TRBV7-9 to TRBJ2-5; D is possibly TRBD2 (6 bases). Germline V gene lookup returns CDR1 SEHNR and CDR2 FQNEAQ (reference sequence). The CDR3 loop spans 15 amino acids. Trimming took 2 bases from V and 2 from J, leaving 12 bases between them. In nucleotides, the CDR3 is TGTGCCAGCAGCTTATCGGCGGGGCTACAAGAGACCCAGTACTTC. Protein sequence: CASSLSAGLQETQYF.

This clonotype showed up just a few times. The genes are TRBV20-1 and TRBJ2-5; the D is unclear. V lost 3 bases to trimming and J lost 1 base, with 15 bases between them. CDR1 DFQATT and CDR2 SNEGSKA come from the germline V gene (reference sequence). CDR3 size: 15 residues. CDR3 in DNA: TGCAGTGCTAGGGCCCTGTCCGCCCCCCAAGAGACCCAGTACTTC. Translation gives CSARALSAPQETQYF.

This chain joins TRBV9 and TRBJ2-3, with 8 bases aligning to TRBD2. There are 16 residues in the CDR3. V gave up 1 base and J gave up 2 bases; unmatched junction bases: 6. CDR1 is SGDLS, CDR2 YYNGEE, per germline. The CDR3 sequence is CASSVTSGGPTDTQYF. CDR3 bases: TGTGCCAGCAGCGTAACCAGCGGGGGTCCCACAGATACGCAGTATTTT.

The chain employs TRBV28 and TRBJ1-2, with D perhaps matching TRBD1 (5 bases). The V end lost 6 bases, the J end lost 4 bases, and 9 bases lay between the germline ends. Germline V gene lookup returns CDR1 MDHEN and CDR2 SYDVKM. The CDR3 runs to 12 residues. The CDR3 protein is CASRGGRYGYTF. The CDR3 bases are TGTGCCAGCAGGGGGGGACGCTATGGCTACACCTTC.